This entry lists 3 T cell receptor beta chains sequenced from one sample in a study of T cell responses to AZD1222 COVID-19 vaccine. Sequenced by immunoSEQ multiplex PCR; TCRdb stores in-frame clones only, minus some. The repertoire holds tens of thousands of clones, with more than 85% as singletons. Material: peripheral blood, obtained 28 days after the second AZD1222 dose. The receptor set was obtained from an adult who received the AZD1222 COVID-19 vaccine.

The V and J genes are TRBV4-2 and TRBJ2-5; 12 positions agree with TRBD2. V dropped 0 bases and J dropped 4; count of bases not matched to a gene: 9. Germline CDR1 reads LGHNA; CDR2 reads YNFKEQ. The CDR3 contains 18 residues. The CDR3, as DNA: TGTGCCAGCAGCCAAGACGCCTTGACTAGCGGGAGTGCAGAGACCCAGTACTTC. Amino acid sequence: CASSQDALTSGSAETQYF.

This chain connects TRBV6-2 or TRBV6-3 to TRBJ2-1; D is ambiguous. This CDR3 is built from 13 residues. Trimming left V 5 bases short and J 2 bases short, with 7 bases between. The V gene's germline CDR1 is MNHEY and CDR2 SVGEGT. Here the CDR3 reads CASSVTTYNEQFF. In DNA, the CDR3 is TGTGCCAGCAGTGTAACCACCTACAATGAGCAGTTCTTC.

V usage is TRBV4-1 and J usage is TRBJ2-7; 9 bases align to TRBD1. The CDR3 sequence is 17 residues long. CDR1 and CDR2 from the germline V gene are MGHRA and YSYEKL. After removal of 2 bases from V and 1 base from J, the junction contained 9 bases not matched to a gene. CDR3 bases: TGCGCCAGCAGCCAAATAAAGGGACAGGGAATTTCCTACGAGCAGTACTTC. Amino acids: CASSQIKGQGISYEQYF.